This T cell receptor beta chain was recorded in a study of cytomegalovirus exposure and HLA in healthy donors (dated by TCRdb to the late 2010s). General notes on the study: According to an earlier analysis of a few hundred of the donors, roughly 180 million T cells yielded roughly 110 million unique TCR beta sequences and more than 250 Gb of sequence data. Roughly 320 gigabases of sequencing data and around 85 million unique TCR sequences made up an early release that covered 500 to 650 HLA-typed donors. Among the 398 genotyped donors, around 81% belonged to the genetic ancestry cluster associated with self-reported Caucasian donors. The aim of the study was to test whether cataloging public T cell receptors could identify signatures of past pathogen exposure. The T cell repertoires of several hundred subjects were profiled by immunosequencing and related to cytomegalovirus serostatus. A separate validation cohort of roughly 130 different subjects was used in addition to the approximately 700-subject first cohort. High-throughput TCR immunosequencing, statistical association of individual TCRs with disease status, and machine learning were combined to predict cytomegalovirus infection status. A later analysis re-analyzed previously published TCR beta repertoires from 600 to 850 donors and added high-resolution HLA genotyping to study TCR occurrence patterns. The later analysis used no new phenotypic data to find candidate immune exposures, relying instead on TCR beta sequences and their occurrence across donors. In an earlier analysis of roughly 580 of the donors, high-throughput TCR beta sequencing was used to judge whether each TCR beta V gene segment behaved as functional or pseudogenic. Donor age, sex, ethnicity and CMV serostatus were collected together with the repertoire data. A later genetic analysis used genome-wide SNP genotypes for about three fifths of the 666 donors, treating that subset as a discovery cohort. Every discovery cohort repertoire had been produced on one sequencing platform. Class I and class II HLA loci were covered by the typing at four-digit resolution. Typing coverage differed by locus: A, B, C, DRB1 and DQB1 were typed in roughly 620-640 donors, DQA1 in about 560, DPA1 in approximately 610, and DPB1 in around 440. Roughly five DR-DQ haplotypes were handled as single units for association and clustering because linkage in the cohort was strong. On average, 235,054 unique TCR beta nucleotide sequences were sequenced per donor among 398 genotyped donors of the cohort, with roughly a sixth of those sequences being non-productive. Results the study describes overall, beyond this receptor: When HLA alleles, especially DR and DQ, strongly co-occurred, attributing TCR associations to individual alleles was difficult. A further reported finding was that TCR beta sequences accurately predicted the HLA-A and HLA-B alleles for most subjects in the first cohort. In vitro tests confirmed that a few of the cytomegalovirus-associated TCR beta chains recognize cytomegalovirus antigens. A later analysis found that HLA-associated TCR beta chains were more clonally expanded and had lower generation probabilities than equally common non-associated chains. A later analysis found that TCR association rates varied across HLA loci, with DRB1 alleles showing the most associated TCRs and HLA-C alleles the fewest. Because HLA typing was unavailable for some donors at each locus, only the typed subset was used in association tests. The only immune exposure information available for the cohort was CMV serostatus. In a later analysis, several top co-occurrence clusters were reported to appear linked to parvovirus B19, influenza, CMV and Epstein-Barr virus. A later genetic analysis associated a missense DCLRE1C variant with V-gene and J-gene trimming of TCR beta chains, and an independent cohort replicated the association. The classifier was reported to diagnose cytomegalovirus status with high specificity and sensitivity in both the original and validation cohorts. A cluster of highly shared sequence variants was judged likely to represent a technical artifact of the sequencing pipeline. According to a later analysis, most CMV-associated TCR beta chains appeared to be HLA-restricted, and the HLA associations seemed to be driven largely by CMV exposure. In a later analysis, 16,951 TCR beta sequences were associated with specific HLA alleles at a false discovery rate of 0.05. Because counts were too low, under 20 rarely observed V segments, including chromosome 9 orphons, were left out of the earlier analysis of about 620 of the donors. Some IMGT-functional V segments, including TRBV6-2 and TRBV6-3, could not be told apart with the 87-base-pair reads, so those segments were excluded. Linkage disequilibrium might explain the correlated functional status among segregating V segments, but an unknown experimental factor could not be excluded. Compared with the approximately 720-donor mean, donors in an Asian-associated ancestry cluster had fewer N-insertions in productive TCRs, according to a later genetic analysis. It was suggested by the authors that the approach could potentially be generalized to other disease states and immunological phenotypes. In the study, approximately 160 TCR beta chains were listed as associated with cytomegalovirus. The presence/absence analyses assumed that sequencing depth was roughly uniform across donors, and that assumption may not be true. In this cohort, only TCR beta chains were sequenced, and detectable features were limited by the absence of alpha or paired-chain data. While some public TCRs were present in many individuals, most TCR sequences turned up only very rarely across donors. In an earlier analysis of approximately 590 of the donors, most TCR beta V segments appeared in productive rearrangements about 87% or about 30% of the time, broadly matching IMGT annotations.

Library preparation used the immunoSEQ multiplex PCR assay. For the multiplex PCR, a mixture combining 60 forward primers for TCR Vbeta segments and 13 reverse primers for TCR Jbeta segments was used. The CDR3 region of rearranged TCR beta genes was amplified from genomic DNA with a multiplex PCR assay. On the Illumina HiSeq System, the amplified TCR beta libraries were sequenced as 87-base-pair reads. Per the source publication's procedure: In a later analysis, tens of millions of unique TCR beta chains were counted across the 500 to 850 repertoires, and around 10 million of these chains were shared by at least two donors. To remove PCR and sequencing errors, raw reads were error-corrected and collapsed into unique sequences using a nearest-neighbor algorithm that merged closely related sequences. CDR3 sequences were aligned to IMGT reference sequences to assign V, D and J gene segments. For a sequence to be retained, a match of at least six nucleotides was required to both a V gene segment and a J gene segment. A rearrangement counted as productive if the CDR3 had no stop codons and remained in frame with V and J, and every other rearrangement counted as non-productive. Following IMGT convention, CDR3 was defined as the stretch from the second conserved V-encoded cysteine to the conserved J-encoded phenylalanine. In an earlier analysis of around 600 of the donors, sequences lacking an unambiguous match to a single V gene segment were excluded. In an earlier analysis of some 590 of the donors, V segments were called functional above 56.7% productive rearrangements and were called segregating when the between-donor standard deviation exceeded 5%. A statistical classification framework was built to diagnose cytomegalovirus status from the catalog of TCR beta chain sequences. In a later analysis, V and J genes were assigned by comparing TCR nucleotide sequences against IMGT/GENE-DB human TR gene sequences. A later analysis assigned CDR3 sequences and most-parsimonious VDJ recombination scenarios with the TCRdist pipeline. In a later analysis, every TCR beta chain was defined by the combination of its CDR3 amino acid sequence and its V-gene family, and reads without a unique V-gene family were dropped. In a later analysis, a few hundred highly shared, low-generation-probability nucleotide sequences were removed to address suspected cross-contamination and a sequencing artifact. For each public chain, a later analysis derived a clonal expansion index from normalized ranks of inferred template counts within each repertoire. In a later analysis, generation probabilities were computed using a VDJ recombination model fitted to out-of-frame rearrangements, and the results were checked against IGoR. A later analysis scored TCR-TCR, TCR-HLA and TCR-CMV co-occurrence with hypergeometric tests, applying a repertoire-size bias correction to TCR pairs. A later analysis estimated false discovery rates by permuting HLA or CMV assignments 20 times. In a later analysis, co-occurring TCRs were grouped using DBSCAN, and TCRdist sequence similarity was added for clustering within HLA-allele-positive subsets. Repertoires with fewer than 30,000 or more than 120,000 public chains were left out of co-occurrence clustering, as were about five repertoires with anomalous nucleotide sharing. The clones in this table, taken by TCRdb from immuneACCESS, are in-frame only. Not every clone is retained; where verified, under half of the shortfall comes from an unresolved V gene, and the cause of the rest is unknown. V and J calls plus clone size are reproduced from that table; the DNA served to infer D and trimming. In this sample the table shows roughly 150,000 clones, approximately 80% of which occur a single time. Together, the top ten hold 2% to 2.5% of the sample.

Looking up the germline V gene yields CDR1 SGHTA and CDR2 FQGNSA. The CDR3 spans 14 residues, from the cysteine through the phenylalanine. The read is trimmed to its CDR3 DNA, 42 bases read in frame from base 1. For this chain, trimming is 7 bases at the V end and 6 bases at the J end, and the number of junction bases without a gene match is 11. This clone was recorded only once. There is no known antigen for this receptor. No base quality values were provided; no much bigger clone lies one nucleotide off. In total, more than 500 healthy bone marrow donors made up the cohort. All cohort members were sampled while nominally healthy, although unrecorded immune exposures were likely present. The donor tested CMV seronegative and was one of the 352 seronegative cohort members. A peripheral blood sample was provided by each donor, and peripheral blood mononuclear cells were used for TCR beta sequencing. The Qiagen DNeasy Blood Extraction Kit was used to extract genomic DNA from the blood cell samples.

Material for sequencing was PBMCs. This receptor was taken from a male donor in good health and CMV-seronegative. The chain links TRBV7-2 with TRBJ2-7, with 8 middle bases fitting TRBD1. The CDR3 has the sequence CASIYSRGHSEQYF. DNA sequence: TGTGCCAGCATCTACTCCAGGGGGCATTCCGAGCAGTACTTC.